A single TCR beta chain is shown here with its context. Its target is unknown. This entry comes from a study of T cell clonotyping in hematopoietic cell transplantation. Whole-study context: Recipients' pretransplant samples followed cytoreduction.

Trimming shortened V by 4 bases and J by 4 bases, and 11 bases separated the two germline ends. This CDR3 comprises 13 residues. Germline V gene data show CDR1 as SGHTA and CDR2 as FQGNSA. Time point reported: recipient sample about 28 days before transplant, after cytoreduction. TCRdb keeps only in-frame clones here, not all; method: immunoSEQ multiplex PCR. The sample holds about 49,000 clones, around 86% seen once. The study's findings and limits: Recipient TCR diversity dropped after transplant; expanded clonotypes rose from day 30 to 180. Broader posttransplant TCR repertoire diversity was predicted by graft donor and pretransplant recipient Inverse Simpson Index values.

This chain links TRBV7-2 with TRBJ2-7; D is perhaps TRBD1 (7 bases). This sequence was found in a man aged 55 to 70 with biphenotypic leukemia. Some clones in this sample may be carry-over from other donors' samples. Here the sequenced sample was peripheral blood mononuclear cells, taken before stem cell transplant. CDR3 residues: CASSSQGGYEQYF. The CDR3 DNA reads TGTGCCAGCAGCTCCCAGGGGGGATACGAGCAGTACTTC.